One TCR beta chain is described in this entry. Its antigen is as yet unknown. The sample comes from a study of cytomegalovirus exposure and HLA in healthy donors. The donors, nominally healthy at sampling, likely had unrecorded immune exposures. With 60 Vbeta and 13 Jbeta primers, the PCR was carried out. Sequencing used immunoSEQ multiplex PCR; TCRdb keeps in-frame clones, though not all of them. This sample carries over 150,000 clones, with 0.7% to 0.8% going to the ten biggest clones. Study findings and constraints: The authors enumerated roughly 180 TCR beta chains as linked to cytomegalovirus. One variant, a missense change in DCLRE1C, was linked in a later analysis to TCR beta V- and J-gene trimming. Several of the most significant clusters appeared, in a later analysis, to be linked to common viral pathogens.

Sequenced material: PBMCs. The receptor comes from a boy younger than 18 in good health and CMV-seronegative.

CDR3 nucleotides: TGCGCCAGCAGCTTGGGCAGGGGGTATGACGAGCAGTACTTC. Translation: CASSLGRGYDEQYF. The chain couples TRBV5-1 to TRBJ2-7, with 7 bases that match TRBD1. The V gene's germline CDR1 is SGHRS and CDR2 YFSETQ. The CDR3 runs to 14 residues. Trimming cost V 0 bases and J 5 bases; bases outside gene matches: 5.